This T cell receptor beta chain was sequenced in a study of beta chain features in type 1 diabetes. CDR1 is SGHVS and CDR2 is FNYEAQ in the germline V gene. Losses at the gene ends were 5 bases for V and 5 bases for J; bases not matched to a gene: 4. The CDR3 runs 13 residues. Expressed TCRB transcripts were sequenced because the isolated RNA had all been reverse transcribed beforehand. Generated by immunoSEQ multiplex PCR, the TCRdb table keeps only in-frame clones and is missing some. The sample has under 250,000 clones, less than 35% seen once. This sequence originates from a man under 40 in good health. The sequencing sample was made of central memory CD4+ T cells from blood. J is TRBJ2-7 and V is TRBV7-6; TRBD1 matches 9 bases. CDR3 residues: CASSPRDRDEQYF. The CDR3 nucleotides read TGTGCCAGCAGCCCCCGGGACAGGGACGAGCAGTACTTC.